This TCR beta chain emerged from a study of shared clonotypes between healthy human individuals. Ten immunoSEQ deep assay plates were used by the authors to sequence unsorted PBMC DNA. Data came from immunoSEQ multiplex PCR; TCRdb stores just in-frame clones and leaves some out. Found here are about 460,000 clones, approximately 71% of them singletons; the top ten hold approximately 12%. The source material was PBMCs. The receptor's source is a woman between 35 and 50 years old in good health. Some clones in this sample may be carry-over from other donors' samples.

Here the CDR3 reads CASSLVRDMGSYEQYF. CDR3 sequence (DNA): TGTGCCAGCAGTTTGGTCAGGGACATGGGCTCCTACGAGCAGTACTTC. V gene TRBV28 combines with J gene TRBJ2-7; D perhaps matches TRBD1 (6 bases). V shed 3 bases and J shed 0 bases, with 15 bases lying between them. Germline V gene sequence: CDR1 MDHEN, CDR2 SYDVKM. The CDR3 extends over 16 amino acids.